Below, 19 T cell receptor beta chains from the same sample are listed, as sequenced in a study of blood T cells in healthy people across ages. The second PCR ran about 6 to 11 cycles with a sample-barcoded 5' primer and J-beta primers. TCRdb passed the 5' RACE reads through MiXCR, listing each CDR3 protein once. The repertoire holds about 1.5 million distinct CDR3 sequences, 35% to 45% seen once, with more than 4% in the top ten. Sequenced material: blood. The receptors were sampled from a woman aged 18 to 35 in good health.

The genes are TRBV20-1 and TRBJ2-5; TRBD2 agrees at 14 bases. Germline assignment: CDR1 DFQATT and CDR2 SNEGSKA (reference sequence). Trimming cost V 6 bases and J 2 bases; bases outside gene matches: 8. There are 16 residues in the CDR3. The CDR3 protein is CSASGTSGRVQETQYF. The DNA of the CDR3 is TGCAGTGCAAGCGGGACTAGCGGGAGAGTTCAAGAGACCCAGTACTTC.

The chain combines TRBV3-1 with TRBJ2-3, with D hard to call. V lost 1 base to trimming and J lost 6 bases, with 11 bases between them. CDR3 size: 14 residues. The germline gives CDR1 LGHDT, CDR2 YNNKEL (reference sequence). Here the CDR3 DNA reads TGTGCCAGCAGCCAAGTTCCCGTGTCGGATACGCAGTATTTT. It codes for CASSQVPVSDTQYF.

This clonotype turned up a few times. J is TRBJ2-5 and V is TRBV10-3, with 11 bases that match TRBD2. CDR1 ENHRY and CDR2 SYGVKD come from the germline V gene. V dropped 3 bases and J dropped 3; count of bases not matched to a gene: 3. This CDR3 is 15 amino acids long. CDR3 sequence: CAISEGTSGEETQYF. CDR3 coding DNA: TGTGCCATCAGTGAAGGGACTAGCGGAGAAGAGACCCAGTACTTC.

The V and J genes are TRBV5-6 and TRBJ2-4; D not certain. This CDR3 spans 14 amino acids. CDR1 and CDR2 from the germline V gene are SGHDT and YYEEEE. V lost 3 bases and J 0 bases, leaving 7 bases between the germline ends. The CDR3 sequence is CASSSDLAKNIQYF. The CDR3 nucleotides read TGTGCCAGCAGCTCCGATTTAGCCAAAAACATTCAGTACTTC.

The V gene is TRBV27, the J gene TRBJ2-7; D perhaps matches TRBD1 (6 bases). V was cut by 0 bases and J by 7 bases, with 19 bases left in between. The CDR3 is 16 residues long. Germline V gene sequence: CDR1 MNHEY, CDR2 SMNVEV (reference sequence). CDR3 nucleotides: TGTGCCAGCAGTTTATCGATGGGGGCGCAAGCCAATGAGCAGTACTTC. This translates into CASSLSMGAQANEQYF.

CDR3: CASSQTSGQQRETQYF. CDR3 nucleotides: TGCGCCAGCAGCCAGACATCGGGACAGCAAAGAGAGACCCAGTACTTC. The J gene is TRBJ2-5, the V gene TRBV4-3; 7 nucleotides agree with TRBD1. The CDR3 sequence is 16 residues long. Trimming removed 3 bases from V and 4 bases from J; junction bases left unmatched: 11. The V gene's germline CDR1 is LGHNA and CDR2 YSLEER.

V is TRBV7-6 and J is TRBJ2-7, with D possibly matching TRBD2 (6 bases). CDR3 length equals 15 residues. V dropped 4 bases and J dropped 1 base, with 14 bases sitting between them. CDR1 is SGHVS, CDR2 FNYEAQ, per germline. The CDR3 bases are TGTGCCAGCAGCTCGAACCCGGGAGCGTCCTACGAGCAGTACTTC. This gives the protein CASSSNPGASYEQYF. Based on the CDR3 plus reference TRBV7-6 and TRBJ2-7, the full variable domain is GAGVSQSPRYKVTKRGQDVALRCDPISGHVSLYWYRQALGQGPEFLTYFNYEAQQDKSGLPNDRFSAERPEGSISTLTIQRTEQRDSAMYRCASSSNPGASYEQYFGPGTRLTVT.

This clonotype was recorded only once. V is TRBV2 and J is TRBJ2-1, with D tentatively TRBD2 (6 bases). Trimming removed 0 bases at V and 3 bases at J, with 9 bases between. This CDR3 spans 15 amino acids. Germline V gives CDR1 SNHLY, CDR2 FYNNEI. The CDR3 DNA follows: TGTGCCAGCAGTGAAGCCCCTAGCGACTACAATGAGCAGTTCTTC. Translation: CASSEAPSDYNEQFF.

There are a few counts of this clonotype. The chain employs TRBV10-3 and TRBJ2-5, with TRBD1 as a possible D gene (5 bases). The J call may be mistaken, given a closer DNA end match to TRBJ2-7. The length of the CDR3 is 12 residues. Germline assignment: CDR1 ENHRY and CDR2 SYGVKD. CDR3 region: CAISPDRYEQYF. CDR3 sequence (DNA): TGTGCCATCAGTCCCGACAGATACGAGCAGTACTTC.

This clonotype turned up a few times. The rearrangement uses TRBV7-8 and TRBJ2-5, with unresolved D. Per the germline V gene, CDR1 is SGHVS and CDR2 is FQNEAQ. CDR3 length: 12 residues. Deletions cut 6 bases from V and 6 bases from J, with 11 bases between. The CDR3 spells CASRSRGQTQYF. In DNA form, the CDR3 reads TGTGCCAGCAGGAGTCGTGGTCAGACCCAGTACTTC.

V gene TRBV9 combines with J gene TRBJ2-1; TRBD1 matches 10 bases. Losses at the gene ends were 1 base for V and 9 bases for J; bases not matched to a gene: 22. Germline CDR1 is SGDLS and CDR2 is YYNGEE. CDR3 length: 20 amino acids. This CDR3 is CASSVMGQGLGGHNDGEQFF. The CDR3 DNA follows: TGTGCCAGCAGCGTAATGGGACAGGGGTTGGGCGGCCATAATGACGGTGAGCAGTTCTTC.

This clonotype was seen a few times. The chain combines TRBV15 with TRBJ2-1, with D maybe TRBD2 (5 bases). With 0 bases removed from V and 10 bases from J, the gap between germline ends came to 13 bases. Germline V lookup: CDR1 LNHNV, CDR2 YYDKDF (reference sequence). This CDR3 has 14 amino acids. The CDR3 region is CATSRDRGNGEQFF. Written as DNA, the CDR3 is TGTGCCACCAGCAGAGATCGAGGGAACGGGGAGCAGTTCTTC.

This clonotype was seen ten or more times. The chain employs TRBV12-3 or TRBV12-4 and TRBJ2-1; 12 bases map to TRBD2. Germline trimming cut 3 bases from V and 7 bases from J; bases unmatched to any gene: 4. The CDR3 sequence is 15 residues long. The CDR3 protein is CASSLRLAGGNEQFF. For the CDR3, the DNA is TGTGCCAGCAGTTTGAGGCTAGCGGGGGGGAATGAGCAGTTCTTC.

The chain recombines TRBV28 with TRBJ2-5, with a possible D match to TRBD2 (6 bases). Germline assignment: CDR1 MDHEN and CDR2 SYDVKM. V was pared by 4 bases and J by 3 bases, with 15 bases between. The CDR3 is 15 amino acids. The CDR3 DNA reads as TGTGCCAGCAGTTCCCGACTAGAAATCAAAGAGACCCAGTACTTC. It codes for CASSSRLEIKETQYF. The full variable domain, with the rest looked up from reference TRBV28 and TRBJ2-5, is DVKVTQSSRYLVKRTGEKVFLECVQDMDHENMFWYRQDPGLGLRLIYFSYDVKMKEKGDIPEGYSVSREKKERFSLILESASTNQTSMYLCASSSRLEIKETQYFGPGTRLLVL.

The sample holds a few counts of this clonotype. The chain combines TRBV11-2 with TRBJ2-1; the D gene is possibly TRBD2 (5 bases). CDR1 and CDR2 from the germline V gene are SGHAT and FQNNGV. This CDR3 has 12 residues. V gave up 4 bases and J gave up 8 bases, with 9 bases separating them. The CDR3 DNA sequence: TGTGCCAGCAGCTCACTAGACCATGAGCAGTTCTTC. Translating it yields CASSSLDHEQFF.

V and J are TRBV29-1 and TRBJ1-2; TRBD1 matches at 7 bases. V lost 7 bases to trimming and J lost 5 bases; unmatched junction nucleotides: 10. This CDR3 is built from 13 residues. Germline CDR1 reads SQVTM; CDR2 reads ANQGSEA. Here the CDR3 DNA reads TGCAGCGCTCGCAGGACAGGCGAATATGGCTACACCTTC. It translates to CSARRTGEYGYTF.

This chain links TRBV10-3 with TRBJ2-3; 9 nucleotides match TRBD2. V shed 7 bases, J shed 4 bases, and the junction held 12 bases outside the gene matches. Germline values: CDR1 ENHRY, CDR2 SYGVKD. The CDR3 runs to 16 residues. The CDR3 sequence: CAIKGLAGNGADTQYF. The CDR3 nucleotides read TGTGCCATCAAGGGTCTAGCGGGAAACGGCGCAGATACGCAGTATTTT.

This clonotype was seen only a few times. Here the CDR3 reads CASSSREVTDTQYF. The CDR3 bases are TGCGCCAGCAGTTCTCGGGAGGTCACAGATACGCAGTATTTT. The chain couples TRBV5-1 to TRBJ2-3; 7 bases align to TRBD2. The CDR3 totals 14 residues. Trimming cost V 5 bases and J 2 bases; bases outside gene matches: 5. Germline assignment: CDR1 SGHRS and CDR2 YFSETQ.

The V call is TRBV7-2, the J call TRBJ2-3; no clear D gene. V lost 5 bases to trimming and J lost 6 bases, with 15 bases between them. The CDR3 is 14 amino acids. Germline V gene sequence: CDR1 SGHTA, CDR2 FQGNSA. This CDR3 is CASSVLNAGDTQYF. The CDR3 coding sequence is TGTGCCAGCAGCGTACTCAATGCAGGCGATACGCAGTATTTT.